This T cell receptor beta chain was sequenced for a study of regulatory T cells in long-lasting Graves disease. Study in general: Patients newly diagnosed with Graves' had been on antithyroid drugs for under 3 months.

HTBI primers from iRepertoire and Arm-PCR of CDR3 regions yielded the TCR beta libraries. TCRdb reprocessed the multiplex PCR reads via MiXCR and lists one record per CDR3 protein. The sample includes 350,000 to 450,000 distinct CDR3 sequences, around 15% seen only once; the top ten take just under 30%. This clonotype turned up a few times. The time point is: newly diagnosed GD, antithyroid drugs for less than 3 months. From RNA extracted from PBMCs, the TCR library was made. CDR3 length equals 14 residues. V shed 6 bases and J 5 bases; nucleotides not matched to a gene: 4. CDR1 is MNHEY, CDR2 SMNVEV, per germline (reference sequence). The sample was also reused in another study, on T cells in Graves' hyperthyroidism and ophthalmopathy. According to that study: Initially, a first-round RT-PCR of the TCR CDR3 employed the HTBI primer set.

The chain joins TRBV27 to TRBJ1-6, with TRBD1 matching 7 bases. The source was peripheral blood mononuclear cells (PBMCs), collected at new diagnosis, from a patient treated with antithyroid drugs. This clonotype originated in a middle-aged man with Graves disease. CDR3 DNA: TGTGCCAGCAGGTTCAGGGGGGATAATTCACCCCTCCACTTT. The encoded protein is CASRFRGDNSPLHF.